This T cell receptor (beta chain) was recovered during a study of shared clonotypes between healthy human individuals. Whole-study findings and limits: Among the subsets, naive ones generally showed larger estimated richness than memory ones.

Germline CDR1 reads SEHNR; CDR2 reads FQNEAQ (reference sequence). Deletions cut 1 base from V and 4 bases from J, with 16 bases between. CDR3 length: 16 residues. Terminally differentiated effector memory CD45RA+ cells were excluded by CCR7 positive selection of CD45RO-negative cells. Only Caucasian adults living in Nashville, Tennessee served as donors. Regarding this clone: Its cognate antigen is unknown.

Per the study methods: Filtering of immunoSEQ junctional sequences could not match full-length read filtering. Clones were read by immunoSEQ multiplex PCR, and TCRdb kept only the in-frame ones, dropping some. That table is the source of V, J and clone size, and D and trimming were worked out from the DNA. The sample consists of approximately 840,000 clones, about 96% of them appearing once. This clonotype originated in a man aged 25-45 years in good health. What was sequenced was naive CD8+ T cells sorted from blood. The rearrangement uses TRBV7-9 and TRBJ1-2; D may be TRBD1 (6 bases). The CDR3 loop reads CASSLDTGLFPYGYTF. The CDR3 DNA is TGTGCCAGCAGCTTAGATACAGGGTTGTTCCCCTATGGCTACACCTTC. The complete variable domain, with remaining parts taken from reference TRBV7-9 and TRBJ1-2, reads DTGVSQNPRHKITKRGQNVTFRCDPISEHNRLYWYRQTLGQGPEFLTYFQNEAQLEKSRLLSDRFSAERPKGSFSTLEIQRTEQGDSAMYLCASSLDTGLFPYGYTFGSGTRLTVV.